This TCR beta chain originates from a study of CD8+CD57+ T cells in acquired aplastic anemia. To note about this clonotype: Its specificity is unknown.

Genomic DNA constituted the template upon which TCR beta VDJ and CDR3 profiling was performed. TCRdb re-called the reads with MiXCR, one entry per CDR3 protein. The table shows 150,000 to 200,000 distinct CDR3 sequences, with approximately 48% occurring only once. Trimming took 3 bases from V and 1 from J, leaving 11 bases between them. This CDR3 spans 15 amino acids. Findings and caveats of the study: Common to patients and controls were roughly 30 CD8+ CDR3 sequences.

Sequencing was done on patients that had shown CD8+CD57+ cell expansion by flow cytometry. Patients, without exception, had severe acquired aplastic anemia. This chain joins TRBV12-3 or TRBV12-4 and TRBJ2-3; the D gene is possibly TRBD1 (5 bases). The source of this sequence is a human donor with aplastic anemia. The sequenced sample was sorted CD4+, CD8+, or CD8+CD57+ T cells (not recorded which) from PBMCs. The CDR3, as DNA: TGTGCCAGCAGTTTGGGGCTAGACCGCACAGATACGCAGTATTTT. As protein: CASSLGLDRTDTQYF.